Listed here are 13 T cell receptor beta chains from one sample, sequenced in a study of human T cells and chemical hapten exposure listed by TCRdb under 2021. The time point label of this sample denotes: patch test 2, 6 weeks after DPC sensitization. The treatment or condition label, as the study defines it: therapeutic diphenylcyclopropenone sensitization with weekly scalp DPC. The method behind the library was RACE. Sequencing was performed on a NextSeq 500. Clones were called with MiXCR by TCRdb after fastp trimmed the public reads at Q25, and only in-frame beta chains were retained. Every distinct CDR3 protein forms one entry, paired with its most common genes and DNA. This sample lists tens of thousands of distinct CDR3 sequences; around 10% were detected once. Of the sample, roughly 2% falls within the top ten clones. The material was whole blood, obtained in connection with sensitization to the hapten diphenylcyclopropenone (DPC). These receptors were obtained from a middle-aged man with alopecia areata. Some clones in this sample may be carry-over from other donors' samples.

The V and J genes are TRBV6-5 and TRBJ2-3, with 8 bases lining up with TRBD2. CDR1 and CDR2 (germline): MNHEY, SVGAGI. CDR3 length: 15 residues. The J segment lost 1 base and the V segment lost 4 bases, leaving 4 bases of the junction unmatched. The CDR3 coding sequence is TGTGCCAGCAGTTTACTAGCGGTACGCACAGATACGCAGTATTTT. As protein: CASSLLAVRTDTQYF.

This clonotype has at least ten counts. The J gene is TRBJ2-3, the V gene TRBV7-9; D remains ambiguous. Deletions cut 3 bases from V and 0 bases from J, with 7 bases between. The germline V gene encodes CDR1 SEHNR and CDR2 FQNEAQ (reference sequence). CDR3 length: 14 residues. The CDR3 loop is CASSFVDSTDTQYF. The CDR3 DNA reads as TGTGCCAGCAGCTTCGTGGACAGCACAGATACGCAGTATTTT.

This clonotype was recorded at least ten times. The V and J genes are TRBV6-5 and TRBJ1-2; TRBD1 matches 7 bases. The CDR3 spans 13 residues. Looked up from germline, CDR1 is MNHEY and CDR2 is SVGAGI. V lost 6 bases to trimming and J lost 5 bases; unmatched junction nucleotides: 6. CDR3 protein: CASSLDRLYGYTF. CDR3 DNA: TGTGCCAGCAGCCTGGACAGGTTATATGGCTACACCTTC.

This clonotype came up a few times. The chain is built from TRBV7-9 and TRBJ2-3; 12 nucleotides agree with TRBD1. The CDR3 is 14 amino acids. Germline V gene lookup returns CDR1 SEHNR and CDR2 FQNEAQ (reference sequence). The V segment lost 5 bases and the J segment 6 bases; nucleotides outside the gene matches: 3. The CDR3 reads CASSVGQGADTQYF. The CDR3, as DNA: TGTGCCAGCAGCGTGGGACAGGGGGCGGATACGCAGTATTTT.

The chain links TRBV28 to TRBJ2-7, with D unresolved. Per germline, CDR1 MDHEN and CDR2 SYDVKM. V shed 6 bases and J shed 2 bases, with 11 bases lying between them. CDR3 length: 13 residues. The CDR3 loop is CASSSQLTYEQYV. CDR3 nucleotides: TGTGCCAGCAGCTCACAGCTAACCTACGAGCAGTACGTC.

The rearrangement links TRBV10-3 to TRBJ2-3, with a tentative D call TRBD1 (5 bases). Looked up from germline, CDR1 is ENHRY and CDR2 is SYGVKD. The V and J ends lost 2 bases and 6 bases respectively, with 9 bases between them. CDR3 length: 13 residues. DNA for the CDR3: TGTGCCATCAGTGAGCTAGGGGTGGATACGCAGTATTTT. Its translation is CAISELGVDTQYF.

This clonotype came up many times. The chain is built from TRBV28 and TRBJ1-6; no definite D call. V was pared by 7 bases and J by 7 bases, with 14 bases between. There are 14 residues in the CDR3. The germline V gene has CDR1 MDHEN and CDR2 SYDVKM. CDR3 amino acids: CASTFLSPNSPLHF. The DNA of the CDR3 is TGTGCCAGCACCTTCCTATCCCCCAATTCACCCCTCCACTTT.

The J gene is TRBJ2-1, the V gene TRBV6-2 or TRBV6-3; 8 nucleotides align to TRBD2. With V trimmed by 4 bases and J by 15 bases, 26 bases remained unmatched. This CDR3 has 18 amino acids. Germline V gives CDR1 MNHEY, CDR2 SVGEGT. CDR3 sequence: CASSSSRWGREDSGPRFF. The CDR3 DNA reads as TGTGCCAGCAGTTCGTCTCGATGGGGGCGGGAGGACTCGGGCCCTCGGTTCTTC.

This clonotype came up a few times. This chain links TRBV12-3 or TRBV12-4 with TRBJ2-3, with D hard to call. The CDR3 extends over 13 amino acids. Trimming took off 3 bases at V and 2 bases at J, with 6 bases between the two ends. The CDR3 sequence: CASSFEDTDTQYF. CDR3 coding DNA: TGTGCCAGCAGTTTCGAGGACACAGATACGCAGTATTTT.

This clonotype was recorded at least ten times. This sequence joins TRBV11-3 and TRBJ2-3, with D tentatively TRBD1 (6 bases). V lost 1 base, J lost 2 bases, and 13 bases lay in between. This CDR3 spans 16 amino acids. Germline V CDR1 and CDR2: SGHNT, YENEEA. The CDR3 DNA follows: TGTGCCAGCAGCTTAGGCGGCAGGGGCTTCACAGATACGCAGTATTTT. Its translation: CASSLGGRGFTDTQYF.

V is TRBV2 and J is TRBJ2-5; 8 nucleotides align to TRBD1. Germline values: CDR1 SNHLY, CDR2 FYNNEI. CDR3 length: 15 amino acids. The V and J ends lost 6 bases and 2 bases, in that order; junction bases with no gene match: 8. Written as DNA, the CDR3 is TGTGCCAGCAGAGCGACAGGGGCCCTTCAAGAGACCCAGTACTTC. It translates to CASRATGALQETQYF.

There are a few counts of this clonotype. This rearrangement joins TRBV7-2 to TRBJ2-5, with D maybe TRBD1 (6 bases). Looked up from germline, CDR1 is SGHTA and CDR2 is FQGNSA. This CDR3 has 16 residues. V lost 4 bases to trimming and J lost 1 base, with 16 bases between them. The CDR3 here is CASSSSAQGLQETQYF. CDR3 nucleotides: TGTGCCAGCAGCTCTAGTGCGCAGGGGCTCCAAGAGACCCAGTACTTC.

This clonotype was detected only a few times. In nucleotides, the CDR3 is TGTGCCATCAGTGAGGATTACGAGCAGTACTTC. It translates to CAISEDYEQYF. V usage is TRBV10-3 and J usage is TRBJ2-7; D unresolved. The germline V gene encodes CDR1 ENHRY and CDR2 SYGVKD. The CDR3 contains 11 residues. Deletions cut 2 bases from V and 4 bases from J, with 3 bases between.